These 23 T cell receptor beta chains were all obtained from the same sample, sequenced in a study of molecular identifiers for immune sequencing clone quantification. TCRdb used MiXCR to reprocess the PCR reads, holding one entry per CDR3 protein. The repertoire holds nearly 55,000 distinct CDR3 sequences, with just over 35% as singletons. The sequenced sample consisted of naive CD8+ T cells from blood, with Jurkat cell RNA spiked in. Subset reported: FACS-sorted CD8+CD4-CCR7+CD45RA+ naive T cells. The receptors were gathered from a human donor in good health. Some libraries in this study had Jurkat cell RNA spiked in.

A note on this clonotype: Being one base from a much bigger clone, this may be a read error. This rearrangement joins TRBV7-9 to TRBJ2-3; 7 nucleotides align to TRBD1. The CDR3 totals 17 residues. Per the germline V gene, CDR1 is SEHNR and CDR2 is FQNEAQ (reference sequence). In DNA form, the CDR3 reads TGTGCCGGCAGCTTAGGTGGAGGACAGGTGATCACAGATACGCAGTATTTT. This gives the protein CAGSLGGGQVITDTQYF. The entire variable domain, with the rest obtained from reference TRBV7-9 and TRBJ2-3, is as follows: DTGVSQNPRHKITKRGQNVTFRCDPISEHNRLYWYRQTLGQGPEFLTYFQNEAQLEKSRLLSDRFSAERPKGSFSTLEIQRTEQGDSAMYLCAGSLGGGQVITDTQYFGPGTRLTVL.

Concerning this clonotype itself: This may stem from a read error, because a much larger clone lies one nucleotide away. The CDR3: CASRAGTREKLFF. CDR3 DNA: TGTGCCAGCAGGGCGGGTACAAGGGAAAAACTGTTTTTT. This chain links TRBV27 with TRBJ1-4; D is unresolved. The V and J ends lost 6 bases and 8 bases respectively, with 13 bases between them. CDR1 and CDR2 from the germline V gene are MNHEY and SMNVEV (reference sequence). The CDR3 length is 13 residues.

A word on this clonotype: At one of its ends the junction is not consistent with the germline gene, which may arise from a read error. The chain recombines TRBV20-1 with TRBJ1-5; D gene ambiguous. Germline CDR1 is DFQATT and CDR2 is SNEGSKA (reference sequence). This CDR3 is 19 amino acids long. The CDR3 DNA follows: TGCTGTGCTAGAGATCCTTGGACGCCGGACGGGAATAGCAATCAGCCCCAGCATTTT. Translation: CCARDPWTPDGNSNQPQHF.

This clonotype has only a few counts. The chain is built from TRBV19 and TRBJ2-7; possible D gene TRBD1, 5 bases. This CDR3 contains 14 residues. Looked up from germline, CDR1 is LNHDA and CDR2 is SQIVND (reference sequence). Between the trimmed V and J ends, which lost 6 bases and 0 bases, there was a span of 12 bases. CDR3 sequence: CASRWTTGSYEQYF. As DNA, the CDR3 is TGTGCCAGTAGGTGGACAACTGGCTCCTACGAGCAGTACTTC.

Details on this clonotype: The junction shows a germline mismatch at one end, possibly a read error. The V call is TRBV29-1, the J call TRBJ2-2, with D possibly TRBD2 on 5 matching bases. The CDR3 is 14 residues long. The germline CDR1 and CDR2 sequences are SQVTM and ANQGSEA. CDR3 coding DNA: TGCAGCGATGTCGGAACAGAGAACACCGGGGAGCTGATTTTT. Encoded protein: CSDVGTENTGELIF.

With regard to this clonotype: One end of the junction varies from germline; a read error may be responsible. The rearrangement links TRBV13 to TRBJ1-1, with 8 bases identical to TRBD1. CDR1 PRHDT and CDR2 FYEKMQ come from the germline V gene (reference sequence). This CDR3 comprises 14 residues. The DNA of the CDR3 is TGTGCCAGCAGCTCTGGACAGGGCGGCACTGAAGCTCTCTTT. Residues: CASSSGQGGTEALF.

As for this clonotype: The final CDR3 position lacks the conserved phenylalanine or tryptophan, pointing to a likely read error. V and J are TRBV11-3 and TRBJ1-1; D gene unclear. The CDR3 is made up of 13 amino acids. The V gene's germline CDR1 is SGHNT and CDR2 YENEEA. Trimming removed 3 bases at V and 6 bases at J, with 11 bases between. The CDR3 region has the DNA TGTGCCAGCAGCTTTCAAGGGTGGTCTGAAGCTTTCTTA. Amino acid sequence: CASSFQGWSEAFL.

Notes on this clonotype: A read error may explain this, as a much larger clone is one base away. CDR3 sequence (DNA): TGCGCCCGCAGCCAAGATTGGGCTGCTCGCTACAATGAGCAGTTCTTC. Encoded protein: CARSQDWAARYNEQFF. The V call is TRBV4-1, the J call TRBJ2-1; D is unclear. The CDR3 runs to 16 residues. CDR1 and CDR2 from the germline V gene are MGHRA and YSYEKL.

There are a few counts of this clonotype. The junction differs from germline at one of its ends, possibly a read error. This sequence joins TRBV7-8 and TRBJ2-2; a weak D match, TRBD2 (6 bases). Germline assignment: CDR1 SGHVS and CDR2 FQNEAQ. This CDR3 region has 12 residues. The CDR3 coding sequence is TGTGCCAGCAGCTTATCGGGCGGGGAGCTGATTTTT. It is translated as CASSLSGGELIF.

The sample holds a few counts of this clonotype. V usage is TRBV6-2 or TRBV6-3 and J usage is TRBJ1-5, with D tentatively TRBD1 (5 bases). There are 16 residues in the CDR3. Germline V gene lookup returns CDR1 MNHEY and CDR2 SVGEGT. V was clipped by 2 bases and J by 5 bases, with 16 bases between them. The CDR3 protein is CASSYLATDRHQPQHF. The CDR3 bases are TGTGCCAGCAGTTACCTCGCGACAGATCGGCATCAGCCCCAGCATTTT.

Comments on this clonotype: One end of the junction is discordant with germline, which a read error may explain. The rearrangement uses TRBV2 and TRBJ1-4; D possibly corresponds to TRBD1 (5 bases). The CDR3 runs 15 residues. Germline V CDR1 and CDR2: SNHLY, FYNNEI. CDR3 region: CASSDEQDTKEKLSF. CDR3 DNA sequence: TGTGCCAGCAGTGATGAACAGGATACTAAAGAAAAACTGTCTTTT.

This clonotype was seen a few times. J is TRBJ1-5 and V is TRBV12-3 or TRBV12-4; no clear D gene. Trimming took off 6 bases at V and 6 bases at J, with 18 bases between the two ends. The CDR3 is 15 residues long. CDR3 sequence (DNA): TGTGCCAGCAGCCCCGGATTCCGTCCCACTCAGCCCCAGCATTTT. Translated: CASSPGFRPTQPQHF.

As to this clonotype: A junction end diverges from the germline sequence, so it may reflect a read error. The chain has TRBV7-9 and TRBJ2-7, with D perhaps matching TRBD1 (6 bases). There are 13 residues in the CDR3. Germline CDR1 SEHNR, CDR2 FQNEAQ (reference sequence). CDR3 bases: TGTGCCAGCAGCCGACAGGCCTCCTACGAGCAGAACTTC. Residues: CASSRQASYEQNF.

About this clonotype: The junction differs from germline at one of its ends, possibly a read error. The V call is TRBV28, the J call TRBJ2-6, with 7 bases fitting TRBD2. This CDR3 region has 20 residues. CDR1 is MDHEN, CDR2 SYDVKM, per germline. CDR3 nucleotides: TGTGCCATCAGTTTTAGGCCCGGGCGGGAGTTCCGCTCTGGGGCCAACGTCCTGACCTTC. This encodes CAISFRPGREFRSGANVLTF. The full variable domain, with the rest looked up from reference TRBV28 and TRBJ2-6, is DVKVTQSSRYLVKRTGEKVFLECVQDMDHENMFWYRQDPGLGLRLIYFSYDVKMKEKGDIPEGYSVSREKKERFSLILESASTNQTSMYLCAISFRPGREFRSGANVLTFGAGSRLTVL.

This clonotype was seen ten or more times. The V call is TRBV5-1, the J call TRBJ2-7, with D uncertain. The CDR3 has 14 amino acids. Germline V lookup: CDR1 SGHRS, CDR2 YFSETQ. Deletions cut 0 bases from V and 2 bases from J, with 9 bases between. The CDR3 loop reads CASSLEQTTYEQYF. CDR3 nucleotides: TGCGCCAGCAGCTTGGAACAGACAACCTACGAGCAGTACTTC.

This clonotype was seen a single time. Possible read error: a much larger clone is one base away. J is TRBJ2-7 and V is TRBV28; unclear D gene. The CDR3 length is 13 residues. Germline V gene data show CDR1 as MDHEN and CDR2 as SYDVKM. The CDR3 loop is CASSFLSGYELYF. CDR3 DNA sequence: TGTGCCAGCAGTTTTCTGTCCGGGTACGAGCTGTACTTC.

With regard to this clonotype: A much larger clone sits a single nucleotide away, making a read error possible. This chain connects TRBV7-9 to TRBJ2-2; TRBD1 aligns across 9 bases. CDR1 and CDR2 from the germline V gene are SEHNR and FQNEAQ (reference sequence). The CDR3 length is 15 residues. J gave up 5 bases and V 5 bases, and 6 bases lay outside the gene matches. CDR3 amino acids: CASSLAGTGTGELFF. The CDR3 nucleotides are TGTGCCAGCAGCCTCGCCGGGACAGGGACCGGGGAGCTGTTTTTT. Supplemented by reference TRBV7-9 and TRBJ2-2, the full variable domain reads DTGVSQNPRHKITKRGQNVTFRCDPISEHNRLYWYRQTLGQGPEFLTYFQNEAQLEKSRLLSDRFSAERPKGSFSTLEIQRTEQGDSAMYLCASSLAGTGTGELFFGEGSRLTVL.

This clonotype was found a few times. The chain has TRBV27 and TRBJ1-5; D is uncertain. Trimming shortened V by 3 bases and J by 5 bases, and 11 bases separated the two germline ends. The CDR3 covers 14 residues. The germline V gene encodes CDR1 MNHEY and CDR2 SMNVEV (reference sequence). The CDR3 nucleotides are TGTGCCAGCAGTTTTAATGGTGAGGATCAGCCCCAGCATTTT. Its translation is CASSFNGEDQPQHF.

This clonotype was seen repeatedly, ten times or more. The rearrangement joins TRBV28 to TRBJ2-3; 8 bases fit TRBD1. The trim removed 2 bases at V and 1 base at J, leaving 2 bases unmatched. CDR3 length: 15 residues. Germline CDR1 and CDR2: MDHEN and SYDVKM. This CDR3 is CASSLRTGRTDTQYF. DNA of the CDR3: TGTGCCAGCAGTTTAAGGACAGGGCGCACAGATACGCAGTATTTT. The full variable domain, with the rest looked up from reference TRBV28 and TRBJ2-3, is DVKVTQSSRYLVKRTGEKVFLECVQDMDHENMFWYRQDPGLGLRLIYFSYDVKMKEKGDIPEGYSVSREKKERFSLILESASTNQTSMYLCASSLRTGRTDTQYFGPGTRLTVL.

Concerning this clonotype itself: Being one base from a much bigger clone, this may be a read error. This chain links TRBV7-2 with TRBJ2-7; D call uncertain. From germline, CDR1 is SGHTA and CDR2 FQGNSA. The CDR3 runs to 12 residues. Trimming stripped 5 bases from V and 4 bases from J, with 9 bases between. CDR3 sequence (DNA): TGTGCCAGCAGCATAACTTGGTACGAGCAGTACTTC. Amino acid sequence: CASSITWYEQYF.

The V call is TRBV7-8, the J call TRBJ2-7, with TRBD1 matching 8 bases. With V trimmed by 2 bases and J by 3 bases, 6 bases remained unmatched. Germline V CDR1 and CDR2: SGHVS, FQNEAQ. The CDR3 runs to 15 residues. CDR3 sequence: CASSLTGTGFYEQYF. The CDR3, as DNA: TGTGCCAGCAGCTTAACCGGGACAGGATTCTACGAGCAGTACTTC.

This clonotype was found many times. This sequence joins TRBV28 and TRBJ2-5; possible D gene TRBD1, 6 bases. CDR1 and CDR2 from the germline V gene are MDHEN and SYDVKM. There are 12 residues in the CDR3. V was shortened by 3 bases and J by 5 bases, with 7 bases between the two germline ends. In DNA, the CDR3 is TGTGCCAGCAGTTTGAGGGGGGAGACCCAGTACTTC. Amino acid sequence: CASSLRGETQYF.

For this clonotype: With a much larger clone just one base away, this may be a read error. The V and J genes are TRBV7-9 and TRBJ1-1, with no clear D. V lost 4 bases and J 7 bases, leaving 10 bases between the germline ends. The CDR3 loop spans 12 amino acids. From germline, CDR1 is SEHNR and CDR2 FQNEAQ (reference sequence). CDR3 DNA sequence: TGTGCCAGCAGCTCAGCGCGAAATGAAGCTTTCTTT. Translation: CASSSARNEAFF.